This entry lists 25 T cell receptor beta chains sequenced from one sample in a study of cytomegalovirus exposure and HLA in healthy donors. PCR involved 60 Vbeta and 13 Jbeta primers. The protocol was immunoSEQ multiplex PCR, while the TCRdb copy is restricted to in-frame clones and leaves out a portion. The sample has roughly 230,000 clones, about nine tenths seen once. The sequencing input was PBMCs. The origin of the receptors is a girl aged 2-10 years in good health and CMV-seronegative.

V is TRBV5-6 and J is TRBJ2-3; no definite D call. In germline, CDR1 is SGHDT, CDR2 YYEEEE. Trimming shortened V by 4 bases and J by 3 bases, and 6 bases separated the two germline ends. The CDR3 runs 12 residues. The DNA of the CDR3 is TGTGCCAGCAGCCCCCAAACAGATACGCAGTATTTT. It translates to CASSPQTDTQYF. The whole variable domain, remainder taken from reference TRBV5-6 and TRBJ2-3, is DAGVTQSPTHLIKTRGQQVTLRCSPKSGHDTVSWYQQALGQGPQFIFQYYEEEERQRGNFPDRFSGHQFPNYSSELNVNALLLGDSALYLCASSPQTDTQYFGPGTRLTVL.

The chain links TRBV6-1 to TRBJ2-3; D is unclear. Germline loops: CDR1 MNHNS, CDR2 SASEGT. V lost 3 bases and J 0 bases, leaving 10 bases between the germline ends. The CDR3 runs 15 residues. In DNA form, the CDR3 reads TGTGCCAGCAGTGATCAGGTGGCGAGCACAGATACGCAGTATTTT. This encodes CASSDQVASTDTQYF.

This clone was counted between two and nine times. This chain uses TRBV19 with TRBJ1-5; D not resolved. The germline V gene encodes CDR1 LNHDA and CDR2 SQIVND (reference sequence). V lost 5 bases and J lost 12, with 14 bases in between. The CDR3 is 12 residues long. The CDR3, as DNA: TGTGCCAGTAGTCTAGGCACGGGTCTCCAGCATTTT. Its protein is CASSLGTGLQHF.

The chain employs TRBV6-6 and TRBJ2-3; TRBD2 agrees at 10 bases. The CDR3 consists of 16 residues. Germline trimming cut 7 bases from V and 2 bases from J; bases unmatched to any gene: 9. Germline V gene lookup returns CDR1 MNHNY and CDR2 SVGAGI (reference sequence). The CDR3 coding sequence is TGTGCCAGCATTCAGCGGGGGGGAGCCCACACAGATACGCAGTATTTT. As protein: CASIQRGGAHTDTQYF.

This chain joins TRBV28 and TRBJ1-6, with D perhaps TRBD1 (5 bases). Trimming took 6 bases from V and 4 from J, leaving 13 bases between them. This CDR3 has 15 residues. Germline-derived CDR1 and CDR2 are MDHEN and SYDVKM. In nucleotides, the CDR3 is TGTGCCAGCAGACCCACCGACAGATATAATTCACCCCTCCACTTT. Residues: CASRPTDRYNSPLHF.

This clone appeared a single time. The V and J genes are TRBV7-6 and TRBJ2-3, with 12 nucleotides matching TRBD2. V shed 3 bases and J 3 bases; nucleotides not matched to a gene: 4. This CDR3 region has 16 residues. The germline V gene has CDR1 SGHVS and CDR2 FNYEAQ. The CDR3 sequence is CASSFLAGGPTDTQYF. As DNA, the CDR3 is TGTGCCAGCAGCTTTCTAGCGGGAGGGCCAACAGATACGCAGTATTTT.

The V gene is TRBV27, the J gene TRBJ2-7; TRBD1 agrees at 11 bases. The CDR3 length is 16 residues. V was pared by 5 bases and J by 4 bases, with 10 bases of the junction left unmatched. CDR1 and CDR2 from the germline V gene are MNHEY and SMNVEV (reference sequence). The CDR3 loop is CASSVGQGVRRYEQYF. CDR3 DNA: TGTGCCAGCAGTGTGGGACAGGGGGTGAGGAGGTACGAGCAGTACTTC.

The V call is TRBV30, the J call TRBJ1-2, with a possible D match to TRBD1 (6 bases). Germline V lookup: CDR1 GTSNPN, CDR2 SVGIG (reference sequence). V gave up 3 bases and J gave up 5 bases, with 13 bases separating them. The CDR3 spans 13 residues. The CDR3 reads CAWRPQGGYGYTF. The CDR3 DNA follows: TGTGCCTGGAGGCCACAGGGTGGGTATGGCTACACCTTC.

V gene TRBV5-1 combines with J gene TRBJ2-3; D might be TRBD2 (6 bases). The V gene lost 3 bases and the J gene lost 0 bases, with 14 bases spanning the gap. The CDR3 runs 16 residues. Germline CDR1 is SGHRS and CDR2 is YFSETQ. The CDR3 DNA reads as TGCGCCAGCAGCTCGGGACTCCGCGAGAGCACAGATACGCAGTATTTT. Residues: CASSSGLRESTDTQYF. Full variable domain (missing parts from reference TRBV5-1 and TRBJ2-3): KAGVTQTPRYLIKTRGQQVTLSCSPISGHRSVSWYQQTPGQGLQFLFEYFSETQRNKGNFPGRFSGRQFSNSRSEMNVSTLELGDSALYLCASSSGLRESTDTQYFGPGTRLTVL.

J is TRBJ2-5 and V is TRBV5-1; a weak D match, TRBD2 (5 bases). The assigned J gene may be wrong: the sequence end matches TRBJ2-7 better. Per germline, CDR1 SGHRS and CDR2 YFSETQ. This CDR3 region has 15 residues. In DNA form, the CDR3 reads TGCGCCAGCAGCTTGGGAACGGGAAAAACCTACGAGCAGTACTTC. It yields the protein CASSLGTGKTYEQYF.

The chain recombines TRBV10-3 with TRBJ1-4; 9 bases fit TRBD1. Trimming took 10 bases from V and 8 from J; bases not matched to a gene: 8. The CDR3 totals 13 residues. Germline V gene lookup returns CDR1 ENHRY and CDR2 SYGVKD. The CDR3: CATSTGGLEKLFF. DNA for the CDR3: TGTGCCACCTCGACAGGGGGATTGGAAAAACTGTTTTTT.

The chain uses TRBV6-5 and TRBJ1-2; 7 bases are shared with TRBD1. The CDR3 is 13 amino acids. Looked up from germline, CDR1 is MNHEY and CDR2 is SVGAGI. V was clipped by 6 bases and J by 2 bases; unmatched bases: 3. The CDR3 here is CASSPGQNYGYTF. DNA of the CDR3: TGTGCCAGCAGCCCGGGACAGAACTATGGCTACACCTTC.

This rearrangement joins TRBV18 to TRBJ1-5; TRBD1 might be the D (5 bases). Per germline, CDR1 KGHSH and CDR2 LQKENI. The CDR3 covers 14 residues. The V gene lost 3 bases and the J gene lost 4 bases, with 10 bases spanning the gap. CDR3 nucleotides: TGTGCCAGCTCACCCTCGGGGGGGAATCAGCCCCAGCATTTT. Translated, it gives CASSPSGGNQPQHF.

The J gene is TRBJ1-4, the V gene TRBV2; TRBD1 matches at 10 bases. The CDR3 covers 15 residues. In germline, CDR1 is SNHLY, CDR2 FYNNEI. The J segment lost 6 bases and the V segment lost 4 bases, leaving 5 bases of the junction unmatched. The CDR3 DNA reads as TGTGCCAGCAGTGGAGGCGACAGGGGGCATGAAAAACTGTTTTTT. It yields the protein CASSGGDRGHEKLFF.

V is TRBV6-5 and J is TRBJ2-1; 11 bases agree with TRBD2. The CDR3 length is 15 residues. V was pared by 8 bases and J by 5 bases, with 8 bases of the junction left unmatched. Per the germline V gene, CDR1 is MNHEY and CDR2 is SVGAGI. The CDR3 sequence: CASLAGGNRDNEQFF. The CDR3 region has the DNA TGTGCCAGCCTAGCGGGGGGTAACCGTGACAATGAGCAGTTCTTC.

CDR3 residues: CASSPGDTMNTEAFF. CDR3 coding DNA: TGTGCCAGCAGCCCCGGGGACACCATGAACACTGAAGCTTTCTTT. This rearrangement joins TRBV9 to TRBJ1-1, with D maybe TRBD1 (6 bases). Trimming took off 4 bases at V and 0 bases at J, with 13 bases between the two ends. Germline V gives CDR1 SGDLS, CDR2 YYNGEE. This CDR3 has 15 residues.

The gene calls are TRBV9 and TRBJ2-3; 9 bases are shared with TRBD2. V was pared by 5 bases and J by 2 bases, with 6 bases of the junction left unmatched. CDR3 length: 15 residues. CDR1 is SGDLS, CDR2 YYNGEE, per germline. CDR3 protein: CASRALAGPTDTQYF. CDR3 sequence (DNA): TGTGCCAGCAGGGCGCTAGCGGGACCCACAGATACGCAGTATTTT.

The chain joins TRBV6-5 to TRBJ1-4; 8 bases line up with TRBD1. CDR1 and CDR2 (germline): MNHEY, SVGAGI. V trimming: 0 bases; J trimming: 7 bases; junction bases outside the gene matches: 4. The CDR3 runs to 15 residues. The CDR3 loop is CASSYSGQGREKLFF. CDR3 bases: TGTGCCAGCAGTTACTCAGGACAGGGCCGTGAAAAACTGTTTTTT.

This clone occurred once. This rearrangement joins TRBV18 to TRBJ1-2, with D perhaps matching TRBD1 (5 bases). Per germline, CDR1 KGHSH and CDR2 LQKENI. The V gene lost 3 bases and the J gene lost 0 bases, with 11 bases spanning the gap. CDR3 size: 15 residues. The CDR3 nucleotides read TGTGCCAGCTCACCGGGGGGGTTAGCTAACTATGGCTACACCTTC. This translates into CASSPGGLANYGYTF.

In DNA, the CDR3 is TGTGCCAGCAGGGGTCGACAGGGAAGCACAGATACGCAGTATTTT. Protein sequence: CASRGRQGSTDTQYF. The chain is built from TRBV6-1 and TRBJ2-3; 7 bases match TRBD1. After removal of 6 bases from V and 0 bases from J, the junction contained 6 bases not matched to a gene. CDR1 and CDR2 (germline): MNHNS, SASEGT. The CDR3 covers 15 residues.

The rearrangement uses TRBV28 and TRBJ2-2; D gene uncertain. This CDR3 has 16 amino acids. V lost 6 bases and J 1 base, leaving 15 bases between the germline ends. CDR1 and CDR2 (germline): MDHEN, SYDVKM. CDR3 in amino acids: CASSSPQALNTGELFF. CDR3 DNA: TGTGCCAGCAGCTCCCCCCAGGCTTTGAACACCGGGGAGCTGTTTTTT.

The genes are TRBV6-1 and TRBJ2-1; TRBD2 aligns across 8 bases. CDR3 length: 14 amino acids. With V trimmed by 2 bases and J by 9 bases, 6 bases remained unmatched. Germline CDR1 reads MNHNS; CDR2 reads SASEGT. The CDR3: CASSEWSSGIEQFF. CDR3 bases: TGTGCCAGCAGTGAATGGAGTAGCGGGATTGAGCAGTTCTTC.

This sequence joins TRBV7-8 and TRBJ2-2; possible D gene TRBD2, 5 bases. The CDR3 consists of 14 residues. Germline CDR1 and CDR2: SGHVS and FQNEAQ. The V end was cut by 1 base, the J end by 4 bases, with 7 bases between. The CDR3 sequence: CASSLGRGTGELFF. CDR3 DNA: TGTGCCAGCAGCTTAGGACGGGGCACCGGGGAGCTGTTTTTT.

This chain uses TRBV6-1 with TRBJ1-2; D uncertain. V was clipped by 3 bases and J by 6 bases, with 11 bases between them. The CDR3 spans 13 residues. Per germline, CDR1 MNHNS and CDR2 SASEGT. CDR3 coding DNA: TGTGCCAGCAGTGAGTCTAGCAGACATGGCTACACCTTC. It codes for CASSESSRHGYTF.

This clone was recorded once. CDR3 in amino acids: CASKASGELEQYF. The CDR3 DNA reads TGTGCCAGCAAGGCTAGCGGGGAATTAGAGCAGTACTTC. V is TRBV6-6 and J is TRBJ2-7; 9 positions match TRBD2. J was trimmed by 7 bases and V by 7 bases; bases with no gene match: 8. This CDR3 contains 13 residues. Looked up from germline, CDR1 is MNHNY and CDR2 is SVGAGI (reference sequence).